This T cell receptor beta chain was sequenced for a study of T cell responses to AZD1222 COVID-19 vaccine (dated by TCRdb to the early 2020s). Notes on the research overall: AZD1222 recipients given second doses at about 4 weeks or at about 12 weeks were pooled, since spike-specific TCR depth and breadth were not found to differ between the two schedules. TCR sequencing covered roughly 230 trial participants: around 210 given two doses of AZD1222 and 26 given two doses of MenACWY control vaccine. Trial participants were enrolled by age into 18-55, 56-69 and 70-plus year subgroups, with 148, 28 and 57 TCR-sequenced participants respectively.

CDR1 LGHDT and CDR2 YNNKEL are derived from the germline V gene (reference sequence). The CDR3 holds 15 amino acids from the cysteine to the phenylalanine. CDR3 DNA only is kept here, 45 bases in frame from base 1. V is cut by 1 base and J by 1 base, and the space between the germline ends is 8 bases. Concerning this clone itself: The clone's antigen remains unknown. Within one base of it there is no much larger clone, and no base qualities were kept.

The CDR3 regions of human TCRbeta chains were subjected to immunosequencing. The published analysis was carried out like this. Repertoire TCRs were matched against a reference library of SARS-CoV-2-specific TCRs generated with the MIRA antigen-specificity platform. Breadth was defined as the fraction of unique TCRs that were SARS-CoV-2-associated. Depth was defined as the fraction of total T cells that were SARS-CoV-2-associated. Each spike-specific TCR was assigned to its reactive spike region and to a CD4 or CD8 class using the MIRA data. Log10-transformed breadth and depth values were compared by one-way ANOVA with Sidak's multiple comparisons tests. In TCRdb, the immuneACCESS table is reduced to in-frame sequences with V and J assigned. These tables do not hold every clone; where another copy was compared, an unresolved V gene accounts for under half, and the others remain unexplained. The V and J calls and clone size come from that table; D and trimming were worked out from the DNA. The sample contains under 150,000 clones, under 95% of them found a single time. The ten most abundant clones make up around 3.2% of the sample.

The paper as a whole reports these results and caveats: Participants were mostly white British, with more females than males. The authors suggested clonal diversity may have been underestimated. In the small 56-69-year group, the increase in depth fell short of significance, most likely because of low power. After two AZD1222 doses, spike-specific TCR breadth and depth were significantly higher than at day 0 and than in MenACWY recipients. Conclusions about previously exposed vaccinees were limited because only six AZD1222 recipients were SARS-CoV-2 seropositive at baseline. Reportedly, almost half of the unique spike-specific TCRs recognized epitopes lying outside the regions that are mutated in the B.1.351 and B.1.1.7 variants. No day 14 peak-response samples were available, so repertoires were characterized only after the peak T cell response. Vaccine-associated CD4 TCRs spanned the whole spike protein, with dominant responses in regions 160-218 and 743-854.

Per the publication, the time point label means: baseline before first vaccination. Samples from vaccinated people were obtained from the UK trials COV001 and COV002, which included a single-blind randomized controlled phase 2/3 trial of AZD1222 (ChAdOx1 nCoV-19) in healthy adults. For TCRbeta chain sequencing, PBMC samples from trial participants were taken at day 0 and at day 28 after the second dose. The sequencing here drew on peripheral blood, taken on day 0 of AZD1222 vaccination. This receptor was identified in an adult in good health. Here the chain combines TRBV3-1 (or the pseudogene TRBV3-2) and TRBJ1-5; possibly the D gene is TRBD1, per 6 matching bases. The sequenced DNA: TGTGCCAGCAGCCAAGGGGGGGCAAGCAATCAGCCCCAGCATTTT. It translates as CASSQGGASNQPQHF.